This T cell receptor (beta chain) was identified during a study of blood T cell repertoires in COVID-19. The CDR3 sequence is 14 residues long. Germline V CDR1 and CDR2: SQVTM, ANQGSEA. With 4 bases clipped from V and 4 bases from J, the junction kept 5 bases outside the gene matches. This table comes from immunoSEQ multiplex PCR, and its TCRdb copy is limited to in-frame clones, with some not included. This table holds over 85,000 clones, about 88% found once. This chain connects TRBV29-1 to TRBJ2-3; TRBD2 aligns across 10 bases. The sequence derives from a woman aged 50 to 65 with acute or convalescent COVID-19. The sample consisted of peripheral blood. The DNA of the CDR3 is TGCAGCGTTGCACTAGCGGGGAGGGCAGATACGCAGTATTTT. Protein: CSVALAGRADTQYF.